The entry below gives a single T cell receptor (beta chain) sequence along with its context. These data are taken from a study of blood T cell repertoires in COVID-19. Study information: Spain, Italy and the United States supplied samples that represented acute and convalescent COVID-19. PBMCs, B-cell-depleted T cells, or T cells were the source of the cDNA or gDNA that made up the material.

J lost 6 bases, V lost 4 bases, and 7 bases had no gene match. The length of the CDR3 is 14 residues. Germline values: CDR1 SGHRS, CDR2 YFSETQ. Sequencing was performed with immunoSEQ multiplex PCR; in TCRdb, only in-frame clones are kept and a portion is missing. The table includes more than 80,000 clones, roughly four fifths detected once. The rearrangement links TRBV5-1 to TRBJ2-4; 7 bases fit TRBD1. Sequencing input: peripheral blood. This receptor was obtained from a woman aged 80 or over with active or convalescent COVID-19. The CDR3 loop is CASSALQGVNIQYF. Here the CDR3 DNA reads TGCGCCAGCAGCGCCTTGCAGGGGGTAAACATTCAGTACTTC.